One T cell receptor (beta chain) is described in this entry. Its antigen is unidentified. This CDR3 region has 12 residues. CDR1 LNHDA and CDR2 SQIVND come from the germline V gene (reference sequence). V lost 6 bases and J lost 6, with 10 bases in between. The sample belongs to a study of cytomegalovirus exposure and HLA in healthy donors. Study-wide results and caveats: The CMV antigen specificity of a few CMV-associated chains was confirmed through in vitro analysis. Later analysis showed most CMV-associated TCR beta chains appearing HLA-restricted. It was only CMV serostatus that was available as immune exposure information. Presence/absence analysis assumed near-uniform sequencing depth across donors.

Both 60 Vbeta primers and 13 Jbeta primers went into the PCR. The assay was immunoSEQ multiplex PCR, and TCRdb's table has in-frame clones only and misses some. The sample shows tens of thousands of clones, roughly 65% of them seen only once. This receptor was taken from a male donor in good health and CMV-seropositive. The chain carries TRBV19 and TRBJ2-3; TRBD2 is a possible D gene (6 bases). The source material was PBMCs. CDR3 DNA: TGTGCCAGTAGATCGGGGGTGGATACGCAGTATTTT. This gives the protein CASRSGVDTQYF.